This T cell receptor beta chain is from a study of CD8 T cells in cerebrospinal fluid in Alzheimer's disease. General study findings and limits: Versus healthy subjects, Alzheimer's patients more often had clones of at least 3%. EBV-specific clones were neither the most expanded nor enriched in Alzheimer's patients. Compared with controls, mild cognitive impairment or Alzheimer's disease patients showed higher maximum CSF clone percentages.

Looked up from germline, CDR1 is DFQATT and CDR2 is SNEGSKA (reference sequence). This CDR3 contains 12 residues. TCRdb re-analyzed the 10x single-cell sequencing reads; it lists each CDR3 protein once, without DNA. Its clone listing holds more than 1,000 distinct CDR3 sequences. According to its frequency, this clonotype is medium-sized. The antigen is not known. The receptor's source is a human donor in good health. The chain is built from TRBV20-1 and TRBJ1-1; checking the TCRdb D call of TRBD1 is not possible without DNA. Specimen: cerebrospinal fluid. This chain's CDR3 is CSARDRVTEAFF.